The 22 T cell receptor beta chains reported below all come from one sample, sequenced in a study of T cell clones after liver transplantation. Generated by immunoSEQ multiplex PCR, the TCRdb table keeps only in-frame clones and is missing some. The sample shows 51,000 or so clones, approximately 87% of them seen only once. This material consisted of CD8+ T cells from blood, taken 12 months after liver transplant. Receptors originate from a human patient who received a liver transplant. Some T cells may be transferred from the graft donor.

The rearrangement uses TRBV7-9 and TRBJ2-1, with a weak D call TRBD2 (5 bases). The CDR3 sequence is 12 residues long. The germline V and J ends were trimmed by 5 bases and 6 bases, with 8 bases remaining between them. CDR1 is SEHNR, CDR2 FQNEAQ, per germline (reference sequence). CDR3 DNA sequence: TGTGCCAGCAGCAGAGCGGCCAATGAGCAGTTCTTC. The encoded protein is CASSRAANEQFF. Complete variable domain (other parts from reference TRBV7-9 and TRBJ2-1): DTGVSQNPRHKITKRGQNVTFRCDPISEHNRLYWYRQTLGQGPEFLTYFQNEAQLEKSRLLSDRFSAERPKGSFSTLEIQRTEQGDSAMYLCASSRAANEQFFGPGTRLTVL.

This chain connects TRBV25-1 to TRBJ2-1; a weak D match, TRBD2 (5 bases). Trimming took off 0 bases at V and 9 bases at J, with 12 bases between the two ends. Per the germline V gene, CDR1 is MGHDK and CDR2 is SYGVNS. The CDR3 spans 14 residues. CDR3 DNA: TGTGCCAGCAGTGAATATCTAGCCCACTTTGAGCAGTTCTTC. As protein: CASSEYLAHFEQFF.

This chain connects TRBV29-1 to TRBJ2-3; unclear D gene. Germline V gene sequence: CDR1 SQVTM, CDR2 ANQGSEA. The CDR3 is 12 amino acids. V gave up 6 bases and J gave up 6 bases, with 13 bases separating them. CDR3 protein: CSVQPSWDTQYF. In DNA, the CDR3 is TGCAGCGTACAGCCCTCATGGGATACGCAGTATTTT.

The chain joins TRBV28 to TRBJ1-1; D is unclear. The ends were cut back, 6 bases at V and 4 bases at J, with 15 bases in the middle. Germline lookup yields CDR1 MDHEN and CDR2 SYDVKM. This CDR3 has 14 residues. In DNA form, the CDR3 reads TGTGCCAGCAGCCATTCCACTCAGGTCACTGAAGCTTTCTTT. It is translated as CASSHSTQVTEAFF.

DNA for the CDR3: TGTGCCAGCAGTGAAGGGGAGGTACTTAACCCGGAGGGCTACACCTTC. Translation: CASSEGEVLNPEGYTF. This chain uses TRBV2 with TRBJ1-2; D unclear. Trimming removed 1 base from V and 8 bases from J, with 20 bases in between. Germline V gene sequence: CDR1 SNHLY, CDR2 FYNNEI. The length of the CDR3 is 16 residues.

The chain couples TRBV19 to TRBJ2-5, with a possible D match to TRBD2 (6 bases). The V and J ends lost 3 bases and 2 bases respectively, with 13 bases between them. Germline V gene sequence: CDR1 LNHDA, CDR2 SQIVND (reference sequence). The length of the CDR3 is 15 residues. CDR3 residues: CASSMWMGGQETQYF. CDR3 sequence (DNA): TGTGCCAGTAGTATGTGGATGGGAGGTCAAGAGACCCAGTACTTC.

V usage is TRBV5-1 and J usage is TRBJ1-2; D is uncertain. The CDR3 has 15 amino acids. Trimming cost V 6 bases and J 6 bases, with 21 bases left between them. CDR1 SGHRS and CDR2 YFSETQ come from the germline V gene. CDR3 nucleotides: TGCGCCAGCACCCCCGTATCCGGGCCAGAGGATGGCTACACCTTC. Its protein is CASTPVSGPEDGYTF.

In this sample, this clone turned up once. In DNA form, the CDR3 reads TGTGCCAGCAGTTACCCCCCCGATGAAAAACTGTTTTTT. It is translated as CASSYPPDEKLFF. The V call is TRBV6-6, the J call TRBJ1-4; D call uncertain. The CDR3 covers 13 residues. CDR1 and CDR2 (germline): MNHNY, SVGAGI (reference sequence). V lost 2 bases to trimming and J lost 6 bases, with 7 bases between them.

The V gene is TRBV27, the J gene TRBJ1-2; the match to TRBD1 covers 7 bases. The V segment lost 4 bases and the J segment 4 bases; nucleotides outside the gene matches: 15. The CDR3 length is 17 residues. Per the germline V gene, CDR1 is MNHEY and CDR2 is SMNVEV (reference sequence). As DNA, the CDR3 is TGTGCCAGCAGTTCGAGGTTGACGGGACAGAGAGGCTATGGCTACACCTTC. Protein: CASSSRLTGQRGYGYTF.

The chain uses TRBV4-1 and TRBJ2-4; 8 bases match TRBD2. This CDR3 has 15 residues. Germline V CDR1 and CDR2: MGHRA, YSYEKL. After removal of 4 bases from V and 8 bases from J, the junction contained 10 bases not matched to a gene. CDR3 amino acids: CASSRSGLARDIQYF. The CDR3 DNA sequence: TGCGCCAGCAGCCGATCTGGACTAGCCCGGGACATTCAGTACTTC.

V and J are TRBV27 and TRBJ2-1, with TRBD2 identical over 8 bases. The CDR3 is 15 residues long. Germline values: CDR1 MNHEY, CDR2 SMNVEV (reference sequence). Losses at the gene ends were 5 bases for V and 8 bases for J; bases not matched to a gene: 11. As DNA, the CDR3 is TGTGCCAGCAGTGGACGGACTAGCCCTGATCATGAGCAGTTCTTC. As protein: CASSGRTSPDHEQFF.

The J gene is TRBJ2-7, the V gene TRBV29-1; D remains unclear. Germline V gene sequence: CDR1 SQVTM, CDR2 ANQGSEA. V lost 0 bases and J 0 bases, leaving 3 bases between the germline ends. The CDR3 has 12 residues. For the CDR3, the DNA is TGCAGCGTTGAAGACCCCTCCTACGAGCAGTACTTC. It is translated as CSVEDPSYEQYF.

V usage is TRBV29-1 and J usage is TRBJ1-2, with TRBD1 as a possible D gene (6 bases). This CDR3 has 14 amino acids. With 2 bases removed from V and 4 bases from J, the gap between germline ends came to 14 bases. Germline assignment: CDR1 SQVTM and CDR2 ANQGSEA. This CDR3 is CSVERPGAGYGYTF. CDR3 DNA sequence: TGCAGCGTTGAAAGGCCAGGGGCAGGCTATGGCTACACCTTC.

This clone has just a few counts. The chain joins TRBV6-1 to TRBJ2-2; 8 bases are a match to TRBD1. The junction had 8 bases not matched to a gene; V was cut back by 3 bases and J by 5 bases. The CDR3 totals 16 residues. Germline CDR1 and CDR2: MNHNS and SASEGT. The CDR3 DNA reads TGTGCCAGCAGTGATAAGGACAGGGATTTGACCGGGGAGCTGTTTTTT. This translates into CASSDKDRDLTGELFF.

The chain uses TRBV9 and TRBJ2-7; 11 bases map to TRBD2. CDR1 and CDR2 (germline): SGDLS, YYNGEE. CDR3 length equals 15 residues. V lost 0 bases, J lost 5 bases, and 4 bases stayed unmatched. CDR3 bases: TGTGCCAGCAGCGTAGTAGCGGGAGGGCCTCACGAGCAGTACTTC. This encodes CASSVVAGGPHEQYF.

The rearrangement joins TRBV28 to TRBJ2-1, with D uncertain. Germline values: CDR1 MDHEN, CDR2 SYDVKM. The CDR3 consists of 14 residues. V was clipped by 1 base and J by 2 bases, with 6 bases between them. The CDR3 sequence: CASSLSSTYNEQFF. The CDR3, as DNA: TGTGCCAGCAGTTTATCCTCGACCTACAATGAGCAGTTCTTC.

The chain uses TRBV7-8 and TRBJ2-7, with 7 bases fitting TRBD1. V dropped 0 bases and J dropped 1; count of bases not matched to a gene: 3. The CDR3 covers 15 residues. Germline CDR1 and CDR2: SGHVS and FQNEAQ. CDR3 loop: CASSLALGQSYEQYF. The CDR3 DNA sequence: TGTGCCAGCAGCTTAGCGCTGGGACAGTCCTACGAGCAGTACTTC.

A single count supports this clone. The rearrangement links TRBV6-4 to TRBJ2-1; 7 positions match TRBD1. CDR3 size: 15 residues. Germline loops: CDR1 MRHNA, CDR2 SNTAGT. After removal of 0 bases from V and 6 bases from J, the junction contained 5 bases not matched to a gene. The CDR3 DNA sequence: TGTGCCAGCAGTGACTCGAGGGACAGAGCCAATGAGCAGTTCTTC. This sequence encodes CASSDSRDRANEQFF.

The chain couples TRBV29-1 to TRBJ1-2; D is perhaps TRBD1 (5 bases). In germline, CDR1 is SQVTM, CDR2 ANQGSEA. CDR3 length equals 12 residues. V was clipped by 7 bases and J by 8 bases, with 17 bases between them. The CDR3 DNA reads as TGCAGCGGGGACGCCGAAGGACGAGGCTACACCTTC. Translating it yields CSGDAEGRGYTF.

This clone was detected only once. The chain carries TRBV28 and TRBJ2-7; D is unresolved. The CDR3 is 12 amino acids. Per germline, CDR1 MDHEN and CDR2 SYDVKM. Trimming took 6 bases from V and 2 from J, leaving 8 bases between them. Here the CDR3 DNA reads TGTGCCAGCAGCCAAAGTCCCTACGAGCAGTACTTC. It encodes CASSQSPYEQYF. The whole variable domain, remainder taken from reference TRBV28 and TRBJ2-7, is DVKVTQSSRYLVKRTGEKVFLECVQDMDHENMFWYRQDPGLGLRLIYFSYDVKMKEKGDIPEGYSVSREKKERFSLILESASTNQTSMYLCASSQSPYEQYFGPGTRLTVT.

The chain employs TRBV19 and TRBJ1-4, with 7 bases identical to TRBD1. V dropped 5 bases and J dropped 5; count of bases not matched to a gene: 5. Germline CDR1 is LNHDA and CDR2 is SQIVND (reference sequence). This CDR3 has 14 amino acids. CDR3 loop: CASSLTGANEKLFF. As DNA, the CDR3 is TGTGCCAGTAGTCTAACAGGGGCCAATGAAAAACTGTTTTTT.

The chain employs TRBV7-9 and TRBJ2-7; D tentatively reads TRBD1 or TRBD2 (5 bases each). The ends were cut back, 5 bases at V and 6 bases at J, with 8 bases in the middle. Per the germline V gene, CDR1 is SEHNR and CDR2 is FQNEAQ (reference sequence). This CDR3 comprises 11 residues. As DNA, the CDR3 is TGTGCCAGCAGCCAGAGGGGCGAGCAGTACTTC. It yields the protein CASSQRGEQYF.